Given below is one TCR beta chain in context. These data are taken from a study of T cell changes during pregnancy in multiple sclerosis. Profiling relied on immunoSEQ multiplex PCR, and the TCRdb table lists in-frame clones only, not all of them. The top ten clones hold roughly 4% of a sample with 90,000 or so clones, roughly nine tenths of them seen once. CDR3 length equals 13 residues. Between the trimmed V and J ends, which lost 3 bases and 2 bases, there was a span of 11 bases. Looked up from germline, CDR1 is GTSNPN and CDR2 is SVGIG (reference sequence). The chain recombines TRBV30 with TRBJ2-7; a weak D match, TRBD1 (6 bases). Here the sequenced sample was PBMCs, taken in the first trimester of pregnancy. This receptor was obtained from a female donor in good health, serving as a control in a pregnancy study. Some clones in this sample may be carry-over from other donors' samples. The CDR3: CAWRSGGPYEQYF. The DNA for the CDR3 is TGTGCCTGGAGAAGTGGGGGCCCCTACGAGCAGTACTTC.